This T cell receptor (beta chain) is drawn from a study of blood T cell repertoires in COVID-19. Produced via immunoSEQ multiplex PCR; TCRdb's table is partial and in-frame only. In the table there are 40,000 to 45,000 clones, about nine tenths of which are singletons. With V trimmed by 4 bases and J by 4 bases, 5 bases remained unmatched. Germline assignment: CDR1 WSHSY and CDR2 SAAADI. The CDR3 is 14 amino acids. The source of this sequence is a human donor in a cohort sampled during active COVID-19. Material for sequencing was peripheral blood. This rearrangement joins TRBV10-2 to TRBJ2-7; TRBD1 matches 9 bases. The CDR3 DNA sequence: TGCGCCAGCAGTGTACAGGGGGCCGGATACGAGCAGTACTTC. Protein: CASSVQGAGYEQYF.